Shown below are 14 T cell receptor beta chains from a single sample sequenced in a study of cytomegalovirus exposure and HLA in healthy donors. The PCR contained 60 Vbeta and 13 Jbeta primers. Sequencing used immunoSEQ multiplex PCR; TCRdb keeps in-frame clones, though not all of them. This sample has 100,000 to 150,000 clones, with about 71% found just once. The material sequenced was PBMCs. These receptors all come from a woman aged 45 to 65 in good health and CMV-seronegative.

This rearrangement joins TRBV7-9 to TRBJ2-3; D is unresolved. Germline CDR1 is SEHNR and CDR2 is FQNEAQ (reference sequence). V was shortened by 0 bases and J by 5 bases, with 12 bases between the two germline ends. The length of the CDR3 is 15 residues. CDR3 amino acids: CASSLAPTPGDTQYF. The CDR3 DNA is TGTGCCAGCAGCTTAGCACCCACTCCTGGAGATACGCAGTATTTT.

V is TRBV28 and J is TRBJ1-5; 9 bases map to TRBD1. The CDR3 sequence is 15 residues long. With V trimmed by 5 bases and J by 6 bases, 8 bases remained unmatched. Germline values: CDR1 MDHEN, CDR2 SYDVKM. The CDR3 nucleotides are TGTGCCAGCAGTCCCGTCGGACAGGGGTCTCAGCCCCAGCATTTT. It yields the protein CASSPVGQGSQPQHF.

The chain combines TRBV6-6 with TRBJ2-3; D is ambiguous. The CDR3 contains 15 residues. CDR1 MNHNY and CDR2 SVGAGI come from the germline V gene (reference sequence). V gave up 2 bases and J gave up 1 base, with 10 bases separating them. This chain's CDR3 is CASSYAKLGTDTQYF. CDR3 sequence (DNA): TGTGCCAGCAGTTACGCCAAGCTGGGCACAGATACGCAGTATTTT.

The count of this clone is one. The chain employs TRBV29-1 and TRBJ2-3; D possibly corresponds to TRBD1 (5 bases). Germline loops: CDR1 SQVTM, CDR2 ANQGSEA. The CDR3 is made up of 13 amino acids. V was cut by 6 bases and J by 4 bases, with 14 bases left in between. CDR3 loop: CSVLSGSADTQYF. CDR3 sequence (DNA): TGCAGCGTACTTTCAGGGTCGGCAGATACGCAGTATTTT.

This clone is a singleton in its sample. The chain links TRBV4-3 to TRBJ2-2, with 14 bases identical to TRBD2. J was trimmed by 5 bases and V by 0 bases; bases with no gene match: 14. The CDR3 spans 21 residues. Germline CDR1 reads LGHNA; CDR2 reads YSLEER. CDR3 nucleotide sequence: TGCGCCAGCAGCCAAGATCCGAGGACTAGCGGGAGGCCCTCGAGGACCGGGGAGCTGTTTTTT. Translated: CASSQDPRTSGRPSRTGELFF.

The CDR3 nucleotides read TGCAGTGCAGGGGACAGGCCTGAGCAGTTCTTC. This encodes CSAGDRPEQFF. This chain joins TRBV20-1 and TRBJ2-1; TRBD1 matches at 8 bases. The CDR3 length is 11 residues. Germline CDR1 DFQATT, CDR2 SNEGSKA (reference sequence). The J segment lost 9 bases and the V segment lost 6 bases, leaving 4 bases of the junction unmatched.

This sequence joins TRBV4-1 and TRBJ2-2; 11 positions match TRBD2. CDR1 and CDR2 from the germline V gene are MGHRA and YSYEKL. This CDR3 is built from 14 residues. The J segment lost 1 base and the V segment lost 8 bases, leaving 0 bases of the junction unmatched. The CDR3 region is CASGTSGNTGELFF. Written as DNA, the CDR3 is TGCGCCAGCGGGACTAGCGGGAACACCGGGGAGCTGTTTTTT.

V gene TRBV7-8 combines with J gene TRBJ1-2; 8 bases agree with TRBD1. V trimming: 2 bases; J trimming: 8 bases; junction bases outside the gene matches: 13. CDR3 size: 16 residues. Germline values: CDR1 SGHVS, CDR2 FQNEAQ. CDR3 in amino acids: CASSLLQGAGVVGYTF. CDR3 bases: TGTGCCAGCAGCTTACTCCAGGGGGCTGGTGTTGTCGGCTACACCTTC.

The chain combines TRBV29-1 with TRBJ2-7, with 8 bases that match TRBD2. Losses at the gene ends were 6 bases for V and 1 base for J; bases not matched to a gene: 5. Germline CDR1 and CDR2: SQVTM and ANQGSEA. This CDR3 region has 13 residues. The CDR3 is CSVKREMSYEQYF. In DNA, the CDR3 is TGCAGCGTGAAGCGGGAGATGTCCTACGAGCAGTACTTC.

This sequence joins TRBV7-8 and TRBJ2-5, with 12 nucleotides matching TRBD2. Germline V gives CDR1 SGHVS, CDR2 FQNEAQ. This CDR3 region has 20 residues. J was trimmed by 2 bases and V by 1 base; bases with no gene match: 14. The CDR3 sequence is CASSLGRGRRTSGNQETQYF. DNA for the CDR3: TGTGCCAGCAGCTTAGGTCGCGGGAGGCGGACTAGCGGGAATCAAGAGACCCAGTACTTC.

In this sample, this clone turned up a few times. CDR3 bases: TGTGCCTGGAGTCGAATTGACACCCTGTTGGCCCAGCATTTT. This encodes CAWSRIDTLLAQHF. This chain links TRBV30 with TRBJ1-5; D is ambiguous. V lost 2 bases to trimming and J lost 11 bases, with 19 bases between them. CDR1 GTSNPN and CDR2 SVGIG come from the germline V gene (reference sequence). The CDR3 length is 14 residues. Together with reference TRBV30 and TRBJ1-5, the CDR3 gives the full variable domain: SQTIHQWPATLVQPVGSPLSLECTVEGTSNPNLYWYRQAAGRGLQLLFYSVGIGQISSEVPQNLSASRPQDRQFILSSKKLLLSDSGFYLCAWSRIDTLLAQHFGDGTRLSIL.

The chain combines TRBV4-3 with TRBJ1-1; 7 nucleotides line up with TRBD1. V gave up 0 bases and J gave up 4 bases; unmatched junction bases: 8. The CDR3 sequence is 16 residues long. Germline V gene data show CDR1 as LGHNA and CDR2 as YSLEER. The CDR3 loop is CASSQDGNRGGTEAFF. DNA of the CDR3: TGCGCCAGCAGCCAAGACGGAAACAGGGGCGGCACTGAAGCTTTCTTT.

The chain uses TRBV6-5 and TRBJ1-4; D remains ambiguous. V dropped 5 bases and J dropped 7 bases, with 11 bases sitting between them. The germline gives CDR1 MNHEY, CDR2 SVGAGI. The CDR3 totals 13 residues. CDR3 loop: CASSQIEGEKLFF. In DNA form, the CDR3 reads TGTGCCAGCAGTCAAATCGAGGGTGAAAAACTGTTTTTT.

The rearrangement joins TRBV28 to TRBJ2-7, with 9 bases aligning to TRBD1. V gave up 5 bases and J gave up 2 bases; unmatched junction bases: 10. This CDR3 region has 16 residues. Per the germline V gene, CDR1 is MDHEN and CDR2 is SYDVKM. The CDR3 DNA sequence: TGTGCCAGCAGTCCGCCCTCCGACAGGGGGACCTACGAGCAGTACTTC. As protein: CASSPPSDRGTYEQYF.